These 30 T cell receptor beta chains share one sample of origin, sequenced in a study of T cells in localized non-small cell lung cancer. Generated by immunoSEQ multiplex PCR, the TCRdb table keeps only in-frame clones and is missing some. The sample lists 23,000 or so clones, around nine tenths occurring once. Sequenced here: peripheral blood, sampled before any cancer treatment. The receptors stem from a man aged 35 to 70 with stage I squamous cell lung carcinoma.

This chain connects TRBV28 to TRBJ1-2; TRBD1 might be the D (6 bases). The CDR3 loop spans 14 amino acids. CDR1 MDHEN and CDR2 SYDVKM come from the germline V gene. V lost 2 bases and J lost 4, with 11 bases in between. The CDR3 spells CASSLANRAYGYTF. Written as DNA, the CDR3 is TGTGCCAGCAGTTTAGCTAACAGGGCCTATGGCTACACCTTC.

The V call is TRBV5-6, the J call TRBJ2-1; D gene unclear. Germline CDR1 reads SGHDT; CDR2 reads YYEEEE. Trimming stripped 2 bases from V and 2 bases from J, with 8 bases between. This CDR3 is built from 14 residues. The CDR3 DNA reads TGTGCCAGCAGCTTTGAGCAGGCCTACAATGAGCAGTTCTTC. Its translation is CASSFEQAYNEQFF.

The rearrangement uses TRBV19 and TRBJ1-1, with a weak D call TRBD1 (5 bases). Trimming took 4 bases from V and 0 from J, leaving 12 bases between them. Germline lookup yields CDR1 LNHDA and CDR2 SQIVND (reference sequence). The CDR3 spans 15 residues. This chain's CDR3 is CASSKAWGLNTEAFF. CDR3 bases: TGTGCCAGTAGTAAGGCCTGGGGCCTGAACACTGAAGCTTTCTTT.

This clone was seen only a few times. The chain couples TRBV5-5 to TRBJ2-7; 7 positions match TRBD1. The length of the CDR3 is 16 residues. Looked up from germline, CDR1 is SGHKS and CDR2 is YYEKEE (reference sequence). After removal of 4 bases from V and 1 base from J, the junction contained 11 bases not matched to a gene. Here the CDR3 DNA reads TGTGCCAGCAGCGCTGAACCCGGGACAGCGTCCTACGAGCAGTACTTC. Translation: CASSAEPGTASYEQYF.

This sequence joins TRBV18 and TRBJ2-4, with D perhaps matching TRBD1 (5 bases). The CDR3 has 17 amino acids. CDR1 is KGHSH, CDR2 LQKENI, per germline. Deletions cut 3 bases from V and 1 base from J, with 16 bases between. The CDR3 bases are TGTGCCAGCTCACCCCGATCTGTGGGGCAGGCCAAAAACATTCAGTACTTC. Translated, it gives CASSPRSVGQAKNIQYF.

This chain links TRBV5-6 with TRBJ1-2; D might be TRBD1 (5 bases). V was clipped by 0 bases and J by 2 bases, with 5 bases between them. This CDR3 has 13 amino acids. The germline V gene encodes CDR1 SGHDT and CDR2 YYEEEE. CDR3 in DNA: TGTGCCAGCAGCTTGGGACAGAACTATGGCTACACCTTC. Translating it yields CASSLGQNYGYTF.

The chain links TRBV18 to TRBJ2-1; D perhaps matches TRBD2 (6 bases). Germline V gives CDR1 KGHSH, CDR2 LQKENI. The V end lost 4 bases, the J end lost 9 bases, and 16 bases lay between the germline ends. This CDR3 has 14 amino acids. The chain's CDR3 is CASSRGGREGEQFF. DNA for the CDR3: TGTGCCAGCTCACGGGGAGGCCGAGAGGGTGAGCAGTTCTTC.

V is TRBV25-1 and J is TRBJ2-7; unclear D gene. Per the germline V gene, CDR1 is MGHDK and CDR2 is SYGVNS. The CDR3 sequence is 13 residues long. V was shortened by 9 bases and J by 3 bases, with 15 bases between the two germline ends. The CDR3 DNA sequence: TGTGCCAGTTCCCAAATGGGCATCTACGAGCAGTACTTC. Its translation: CASSQMGIYEQYF.

This clone has only one observation. CDR3 DNA sequence: TGTGCCAGCAGCCGTTTAGGGACAGGGGGACTGCCCCAGCATTTT. Protein: CASSRLGTGGLPQHF. The V call is TRBV2, the J call TRBJ1-5; TRBD1 matches 11 bases. The CDR3 runs 15 residues. Germline V gives CDR1 SNHLY, CDR2 FYNNEI. J lost 9 bases, V lost 6 bases, and 10 bases had no gene match.

This clone was detected only a few times. V is TRBV15 and J is TRBJ2-1, with 7 nucleotides matching TRBD2. The germline CDR1 and CDR2 sequences are LNHNV and YYDKDF (reference sequence). This CDR3 region has 15 residues. Germline trimming cut 0 bases from V and 7 bases from J; bases unmatched to any gene: 6. CDR3 coding DNA: TGTGCCACCAGCAGAGAGGGGAGGGATCGGAATGAGCAGTTCTTC. Translating gives CATSREGRDRNEQFF.

The chain is built from TRBV4-3 and TRBJ2-2; maybe TRBD2 (6 bases). Trimming took off 0 bases at V and 6 bases at J, with 20 bases between the two ends. The germline V gene has CDR1 LGHNA and CDR2 YSLEER. CDR3 length: 18 amino acids. The CDR3 loop is CASSQDFGGMGKAGELFF. The CDR3 DNA reads TGCGCCAGCAGCCAAGATTTTGGGGGGATGGGAAAGGCCGGGGAGCTGTTTTTT.

The chain employs TRBV6-6 and TRBJ1-4; D perhaps matches TRBD1 (6 bases). The germline CDR1 and CDR2 sequences are MNHNY and SVGAGI (reference sequence). V was clipped by 7 bases and J by 4 bases, with 13 bases between them. This CDR3 is built from 14 residues. CDR3 in amino acids: CASTAGVDNEKLFF. DNA for the CDR3: TGTGCCAGCACCGCAGGGGTTGATAATGAAAAACTGTTTTTT.

The chain uses TRBV7-6 and TRBJ2-3; 8 nucleotides align to TRBD1. Germline CDR1 reads SGHVS; CDR2 reads FNYEAQ. The V and J ends lost 1 base and 0 bases, in that order; junction bases with no gene match: 6. The CDR3 loop spans 17 amino acids. CDR3 nucleotide sequence: TGTGCCAGCAGCTTAGGGGCCGGGACAGGTAGCACAGATACGCAGTATTTT. Encoded protein: CASSLGAGTGSTDTQYF.

The J gene is TRBJ1-4, the V gene TRBV4-3; D is unresolved. The V end lost 1 base, the J end lost 5 bases, and 8 bases lay between the germline ends. The CDR3 loop spans 14 amino acids. CDR1 LGHNA and CDR2 YSLEER come from the germline V gene. CDR3 in amino acids: CASSQGGNNEKLFF. CDR3 nucleotide sequence: TGCGCCAGCAGCCAAGGGGGAAACAATGAAAAACTGTTTTTT.

The chain uses TRBV5-6 and TRBJ1-1; D is undetermined. The germline V gene has CDR1 SGHDT and CDR2 YYEEEE. Trimming left V 4 bases short and J 0 bases short, with 19 bases between. The CDR3 sequence is 17 residues long. The CDR3 DNA is TGTGCCAGCAGCCCCCTTAGGCGGGAGAGGGTGAACACTGAAGCTTTCTTT. As protein: CASSPLRRERVNTEAFF.

This chain links TRBV6-1 with TRBJ1-5; D unresolved. The germline V gene has CDR1 MNHNS and CDR2 SASEGT. Trimming left V 6 bases short and J 6 bases short, with 18 bases between. This CDR3 region has 15 residues. The CDR3 DNA follows: TGTGCCAGCAGGCAAAGCGGCCGGTATGGTCAGCCCCAGCATTTT. Its translation is CASRQSGRYGQPQHF.

This chain joins TRBV6-5 and TRBJ2-1; D is unclear. Deletions cut 0 bases from V and 8 bases from J, with 8 bases between. This CDR3 comprises 13 residues. Germline lookup yields CDR1 MNHEY and CDR2 SVGAGI. This chain's CDR3 is CASSYSRNHEQFF. The CDR3 coding sequence is TGTGCCAGCAGTTACTCACGGAATCATGAGCAGTTCTTC.

The rearrangement joins TRBV9 to TRBJ2-1; D is unclear. CDR1 SGDLS and CDR2 YYNGEE come from the germline V gene. There are 13 residues in the CDR3. The germline V and J ends were trimmed by 0 bases and 8 bases, with 9 bases remaining between them. CDR3 DNA: TGTGCCAGCAGCGTAGAGATCGGGTATGAGCAGTTCTTC. It encodes CASSVEIGYEQFF.

The CDR3, as DNA: TGTGCCACCTCAGACAGGGCCAACTATGGCTACACCTTC. Translating gives CATSDRANYGYTF. This sequence joins TRBV6-5 and TRBJ1-2; 7 bases line up with TRBD1. The CDR3 length is 13 residues. From germline, CDR1 is MNHEY and CDR2 SVGAGI. J was trimmed by 2 bases and V by 10 bases; bases with no gene match: 7.

The chain couples TRBV28 to TRBJ2-5; D may be TRBD2 (6 bases). Trimming removed 5 bases at V and 3 bases at J, with 13 bases between. CDR3 length: 14 residues. Germline CDR1 is MDHEN and CDR2 is SYDVKM. CDR3 coding DNA: TGTGCCAGCAGTACCGGGACTGCCAAAGAGACCCAGTACTTC. Encoded protein: CASSTGTAKETQYF.

This clone was seen once. The V and J genes are TRBV28 and TRBJ1-4, with a possible D match to TRBD1 (6 bases). Looked up from germline, CDR1 is MDHEN and CDR2 is SYDVKM. The germline V and J ends were trimmed by 7 bases and 2 bases, with 14 bases remaining between them. The CDR3 is made up of 15 amino acids. The CDR3 nucleotides are TGTGCCAGCAACTCCCCCCAGGGGACTAATGAAAAACTGTTTTTT. This codes for CASNSPQGTNEKLFF.

The chain couples TRBV7-9 to TRBJ1-2; 7 nucleotides match TRBD1. V shed 5 bases and J 1 base; nucleotides not matched to a gene: 4. Germline V gene data show CDR1 as SEHNR and CDR2 as FQNEAQ (reference sequence). The CDR3 is 14 residues long. The CDR3 here is CASSPGQSNYGYTF. In DNA, the CDR3 is TGTGCCAGCAGCCCGGGACAGAGTAACTATGGCTACACCTTC.

This sequence joins TRBV6-5 and TRBJ1-5, with D uncertain. Trimming removed 8 bases from V and 7 bases from J, with 15 bases in between. Germline V gene lookup returns CDR1 MNHEY and CDR2 SVGAGI. This CDR3 has 13 residues. The CDR3: CASGLTSGQPQHF. The CDR3 DNA is TGTGCCAGCGGACTAACAAGTGGACAGCCCCAGCATTTT.

This clone was picked up one time. The chain has TRBV6-5 and TRBJ1-1; D may be TRBD1 (6 bases). V lost 7 bases to trimming and J lost 0 bases, with 12 bases between them. CDR3 length: 14 amino acids. From germline, CDR1 is MNHEY and CDR2 SVGAGI. DNA of the CDR3: TGTGCCAGCACCGGGAGGGGGATGAACACTGAAGCTTTCTTT. It translates to CASTGRGMNTEAFF.

The chain links TRBV5-4 to TRBJ2-2; D is perhaps TRBD1 (6 bases). The CDR3 spans 14 residues. V was pared by 4 bases and J by 4 bases, with 11 bases between. Germline V gene lookup returns CDR1 SGHNT and CDR2 YYREEE (reference sequence). The CDR3 coding sequence is TGTGCCAGCAGCCAACAGGGAGCCACCGGGGAGCTGTTTTTT. The encoded protein is CASSQQGATGELFF.

The chain has TRBV5-5 and TRBJ1-1; possibly TRBD1 for D (5 bases). The CDR3 is made up of 15 amino acids. CDR1 SGHKS and CDR2 YYEKEE come from the germline V gene (reference sequence). Trimming left V 2 bases short and J 1 base short, with 12 bases between. CDR3 in DNA: TGTGCCAGCAGCTTTCGGTCGGGGCAGAACACTGAAGCTTTCTTT. Translation gives CASSFRSGQNTEAFF.

The V gene is TRBV7-2, the J gene TRBJ2-2, with 9 positions matching TRBD1. Germline V gene sequence: CDR1 SGHTA, CDR2 FQGNSA. Trimming at V came to 3 bases and at J to 10 bases, leaving 6 bases not matched to a gene. CDR3 length equals 14 residues. DNA of the CDR3: TGTGCCAGCAGCTTGACAGGGGGGAAGGAGGAGCTGTTTTTT. It specifies CASSLTGGKEELFF.

The chain employs TRBV7-6 and TRBJ2-1, with TRBD1 matching 12 bases. V trimming: 5 bases; J trimming: 10 bases; junction bases outside the gene matches: 12. The CDR3 is 16 residues long. Germline V gene data show CDR1 as SGHVS and CDR2 as FNYEAQ. CDR3 sequence (DNA): TGTGCCAGCAGCCCGGCCACCGGGACAGGGGGCAGGGAGCAGTTCTTC. Encoded protein: CASSPATGTGGREQFF.

This clone came up once. The chain combines TRBV2 with TRBJ2-5; 7 nucleotides match TRBD2. CDR1 and CDR2 from the germline V gene are SNHLY and FYNNEI. V trimming: 6 bases; J trimming: 1 base; junction bases outside the gene matches: 17. CDR3 size: 18 residues. The CDR3 bases are TGTGCCAGCAGGGCTCTAGGGCAGTCGACTAGCTTCCAAGAGACCCAGTACTTC. Translation gives CASRALGQSTSFQETQYF. Together with reference TRBV2 and TRBJ2-5, the CDR3 gives the full variable domain: EPEVTQTPSHQVTQMGQEVILRCVPISNHLYFYWYRQILGQKVEFLVSFYNNEISEKSEIFDDQFSVERPDGSNFTLKIRSTKLEDSAMYFCASRALGQSTSFQETQYFGPGTRLLVL.

The V and J genes are TRBV2 and TRBJ1-1, with D possibly TRBD1 on 6 matching bases. Germline V lookup: CDR1 SNHLY, CDR2 FYNNEI. The CDR3 extends over 14 amino acids. V lost 6 bases to trimming and J lost 1 base, with 12 bases between them. The CDR3 is CASSYREANTEAFF. The CDR3 bases are TGTGCCAGCAGCTACAGGGAAGCGAACACTGAAGCTTTCTTT.